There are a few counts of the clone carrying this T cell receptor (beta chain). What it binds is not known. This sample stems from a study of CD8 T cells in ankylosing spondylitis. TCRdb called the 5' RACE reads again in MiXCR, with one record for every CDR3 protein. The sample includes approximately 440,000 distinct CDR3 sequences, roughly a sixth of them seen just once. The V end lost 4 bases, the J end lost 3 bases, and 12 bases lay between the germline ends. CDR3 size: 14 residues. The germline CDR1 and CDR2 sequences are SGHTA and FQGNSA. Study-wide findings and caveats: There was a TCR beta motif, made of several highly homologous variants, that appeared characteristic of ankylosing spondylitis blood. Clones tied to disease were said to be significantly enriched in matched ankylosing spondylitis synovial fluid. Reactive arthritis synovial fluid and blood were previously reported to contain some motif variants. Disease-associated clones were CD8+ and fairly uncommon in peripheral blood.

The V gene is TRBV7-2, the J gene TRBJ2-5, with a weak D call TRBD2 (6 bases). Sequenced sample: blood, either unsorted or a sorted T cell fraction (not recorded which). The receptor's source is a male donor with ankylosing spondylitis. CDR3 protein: CASSSGRLEETQYF. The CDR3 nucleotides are TGTGCCAGCAGCTCAGGGAGGTTGGAAGAGACCCAGTACTTC.